This T cell receptor (beta chain) came from a study of blood T cell repertoires in COVID-19. Sequencing used immunoSEQ multiplex PCR; TCRdb keeps in-frame clones, though not all of them. The sample carries 35,000 to 45,000 clones, roughly 80% recorded once. Trimming took 3 bases from V and 2 from J; bases not matched to a gene: 4. CDR1 is KGHSH, CDR2 LQKENI, per germline. The length of the CDR3 is 15 residues. The V and J genes are TRBV18 and TRBJ2-3; 8 bases fit TRBD1. This receptor was obtained from a man in his 60s with active COVID-19. Material for sequencing was peripheral blood. DNA for the CDR3: TGTGCCAGCTCACCCCAGGGGGCAACCACAGATACGCAGTATTTT. It is translated as CASSPQGATTDTQYF.